This TCR beta chain comes out of a study of control samples from healthy donors and cancer patients. Profiled with immunoSEQ multiplex PCR; TCRdb holds only in-frame clones, not every one. This sample carries about 160,000 clones, 94% of them seen once, and the ten largest clones take approximately 15%. Deletions cut 4 bases from V and 3 bases from J, with 13 bases between. The germline V gene has CDR1 SGDLS and CDR2 YYNGEE. The CDR3 has 14 residues. The material sequenced was PBMCs. V usage is TRBV9 and J usage is TRBJ1-2; TRBD1 might be the D (5 bases). The source of this sequence is a man between 60 and 75 years old with colorectal cancer. Written as DNA, the CDR3 is TGTGCCAGCAGCCCCACCACGGGGCACTATGGCTACACCTTC. Encoded protein: CASSPTTGHYGYTF.